Listed here are 24 T cell receptor beta chains from one sample, sequenced in a study of blood T cell repertoires in COVID-19. Method: immunoSEQ multiplex PCR; TCRdb's copy keeps in-frame clones and lacks some. The data contain some 94,000 clones, over 80% of them seen just once; the ten biggest clones take up about 2%. Sequenced: peripheral blood. All receptors derive from an older man with active or convalescent COVID-19.

This chain uses TRBV6-1 with TRBJ1-1; D unclear. V lost 1 base, J lost 0 bases, and 9 bases lay in between. This CDR3 region has 15 residues. Germline V gene lookup returns CDR1 MNHNS and CDR2 SASEGT. This CDR3 reads CASSEGRAVNTEAFF. CDR3 DNA sequence: TGTGCCAGCAGTGAAGGGAGGGCCGTGAACACTGAAGCTTTCTTT.

This clone was picked up one time. The gene calls are TRBV7-9 and TRBJ1-2; 8 nucleotides match TRBD1. The CDR3 is 14 residues long. Germline lookup yields CDR1 SEHNR and CDR2 FQNEAQ (reference sequence). V lost 6 bases and J lost 7; bases outside the gene matches: 10. The CDR3 bases are TGTGCCAGCAGTAATACAGGGGGTCCTATTGGCTACACCTTC. It yields the protein CASSNTGGPIGYTF.

The rearrangement links TRBV10-2 to TRBJ2-7; 8 positions agree with TRBD1. Per the germline V gene, CDR1 is WSHSY and CDR2 is SAAADI. J lost 3 bases, V lost 5 bases, and 3 bases had no gene match. The CDR3 spans 13 residues. The CDR3 spells CASSPGTGYEQYF. As DNA, the CDR3 is TGCGCCAGCAGTCCCGGGACAGGCTACGAGCAGTACTTC.

This chain connects TRBV7-8 to TRBJ1-4; D is ambiguous. V lost 1 base, J lost 0 bases, and 9 bases lay in between. CDR1 and CDR2 from the germline V gene are SGHVS and FQNEAQ. The CDR3 runs to 16 residues. CDR3 coding DNA: TGTGCCAGCAGCTTAGGGTTCACAGCAACTAATGAAAAACTGTTTTTT. It specifies CASSLGFTATNEKLFF.

This clone was counted between two and nine times. The chain links TRBV6-5 to TRBJ1-2; TRBD1 might be the D (5 bases). The V end was cut by 6 bases, the J end by 1 base, with 9 bases between. Germline V gene lookup returns CDR1 MNHEY and CDR2 SVGAGI. The CDR3 is 13 residues long. The CDR3 nucleotides read TGTGCCAGCAGGGCAGGGCTTAACTATGGCTACACCTTC. Translating gives CASRAGLNYGYTF.

The chain recombines TRBV7-2 with TRBJ1-2, with 10 positions matching TRBD1. The CDR3 totals 14 residues. Germline V gene lookup returns CDR1 SGHTA and CDR2 FQGNSA. The V gene end was trimmed by 5 bases and the J gene end by 2 bases; junction bases not matched to a gene: 2. The CDR3 bases are TGTGCCAGCAGCCAGACAGGGGGCAACTATGGCTACACCTTC. Its translation is CASSQTGGNYGYTF. The complete variable domain, with remaining parts taken from reference TRBV7-2 and TRBJ1-2, reads GAGVSQSPSNKVTEKGKDVELRCDPISGHTALYWYRQSLGQGLEFLIYFQGNSAPDKSGLPSDRFSAERTGGSVSTLTIQRTQQEDSAVYLCASSQTGGNYGYTFGSGTRLTVV.

This rearrangement joins TRBV19 to TRBJ2-5, with 7 positions matching TRBD1. The CDR3 sequence is 16 residues long. V lost 4 bases to trimming and J lost 2 bases; unmatched junction nucleotides: 10. Germline-derived CDR1 and CDR2 are LNHDA and SQIVND (reference sequence). The CDR3 DNA follows: TGTGCCAGTAGTAACGGACAGGCGCGTACACAAGAGACCCAGTACTTC. Its translation is CASSNGQARTQETQYF.

The rearrangement joins TRBV28 to TRBJ1-1; D is unresolved. Germline lookup yields CDR1 MDHEN and CDR2 SYDVKM. The CDR3 consists of 12 residues. Deletions cut 6 bases from V and 5 bases from J, with 10 bases between. CDR3 sequence reads: CASSTFGTEAFF. CDR3 bases: TGTGCCAGCAGCACCTTCGGGACTGAAGCTTTCTTT.

This chain joins TRBV5-6 and TRBJ1-2; 7 nucleotides align to TRBD1. The V and J ends lost 2 bases and 6 bases, in that order; junction bases with no gene match: 10. Germline assignment: CDR1 SGHDT and CDR2 YYEEEE. CDR3 size: 15 residues. The CDR3 here is CASSLNRGKGNGYTF. The CDR3 DNA reads as TGTGCCAGCAGCTTAAACAGGGGAAAGGGGAATGGCTACACCTTC.

The table lists this clone with a few counts. The J gene is TRBJ1-2, the V gene TRBV5-4, with 7 bases matching TRBD1. The CDR3 loop spans 15 amino acids. Per the germline V gene, CDR1 is SGHNT and CDR2 is YYREEE (reference sequence). Germline trimming cut 4 bases from V and 6 bases from J; bases unmatched to any gene: 12. CDR3 protein: CASSPMTGTVDGYTF. Written as DNA, the CDR3 is TGTGCCAGCAGCCCGATGACAGGGACCGTTGATGGCTACACCTTC.

This clone showed up just once. The chain is built from TRBV6-2 or TRBV6-3 and TRBJ2-7; D ambiguous. The V end lost 0 bases, the J end lost 0 bases, and 6 bases lay between the germline ends. Germline-derived CDR1 and CDR2 are MNHEY and SVGEGT. This CDR3 spans 14 amino acids. CDR3 residues: CASSYSAVSYEQYF. The CDR3 DNA follows: TGTGCCAGCAGTTACTCGGCAGTCTCCTACGAGCAGTACTTC.

This clone was seen only a few times. The rearrangement joins TRBV11-3 to TRBJ2-1; TRBD1 might be the D (6 bases). Looked up from germline, CDR1 is SGHNT and CDR2 is YENEEA. This CDR3 spans 16 amino acids. Trimming took 5 bases from V and 5 from J, leaving 19 bases between them. CDR3: CASSIGQTVFHNEQFF. The CDR3 region has the DNA TGTGCCAGCAGCATAGGACAGACCGTTTTTCACAATGAGCAGTTCTTC.

This clone was recorded a few times. V and J are TRBV6-1 and TRBJ1-5; TRBD1 agrees at 8 bases. CDR3 length: 14 amino acids. The germline V gene has CDR1 MNHNS and CDR2 SASEGT. V gave up 3 bases and J gave up 2 bases; unmatched junction bases: 0. The CDR3 is CASSDRGRNQPQHF. For the CDR3, the DNA is TGTGCCAGCAGTGACAGGGGGCGCAATCAGCCCCAGCATTTT.

The V call is TRBV7-2, the J call TRBJ2-7; D might be TRBD1 (6 bases). Per germline, CDR1 SGHTA and CDR2 FQGNSA. Between the trimmed V and J ends, which lost 5 bases and 0 bases, there was a span of 17 bases. This CDR3 spans 16 amino acids. The CDR3 region is CASSPSRQAISYEQYF. CDR3 DNA: TGTGCCAGCAGCCCATCACGACAGGCCATCTCCTACGAGCAGTACTTC.

The chain links TRBV7-8 to TRBJ1-4; weak D call: TRBD1 (6 bases). V lost 5 bases and J 8 bases, leaving 12 bases between the germline ends. The CDR3 loop spans 13 amino acids. The germline gives CDR1 SGHVS, CDR2 FQNEAQ. CDR3 in amino acids: CASSPVGGEKLFF. The CDR3 coding sequence is TGTGCCAGCAGCCCGGTTGGGGGCGAAAAACTGTTTTTT.

This sequence joins TRBV9 and TRBJ2-5, with 9 positions matching TRBD1. V trimming: 3 bases; J trimming: 5 bases; junction bases outside the gene matches: 11. CDR3 length equals 16 residues. CDR1 and CDR2 (germline): SGDLS, YYNGEE. This CDR3 is CASSANTQGARETQYF. The CDR3 DNA reads TGTGCCAGCAGCGCAAATACACAGGGGGCACGGGAGACCCAGTACTTC.

The chain uses TRBV11-3 and TRBJ2-2, with 7 positions matching TRBD1. Germline values: CDR1 SGHNT, CDR2 YENEEA. V lost 7 bases and J lost 1; bases outside the gene matches: 3. The CDR3 is 14 residues long. As DNA, the CDR3 is TGTGCCAGCACCCGGACAGGGAACACCGGGGAGCTGTTTTTT. As protein: CASTRTGNTGELFF.

The chain joins TRBV18 to TRBJ1-1; 8 bases are a match to TRBD1. CDR3 length equals 15 residues. Germline V gene data show CDR1 as KGHSH and CDR2 as LQKENI. J lost 4 bases, V lost 2 bases, and 6 bases had no gene match. CDR3 sequence: CASSPSGQGSTEAFF. The DNA of the CDR3 is TGTGCCAGCTCACCAAGTGGACAGGGTAGCACTGAAGCTTTCTTT.

The chain carries TRBV19 and TRBJ1-1; 7 nucleotides line up with TRBD1. Per germline, CDR1 LNHDA and CDR2 SQIVND (reference sequence). The trim removed 3 bases at V and 2 bases at J, leaving 3 bases unmatched. The CDR3 is 14 residues long. The CDR3 DNA reads as TGTGCCAGTAGTATTACAGGGGCTAACACTGAAGCTTTCTTT. Translation gives CASSITGANTEAFF.

The chain is built from TRBV14 and TRBJ1-3, with no clear D. The CDR3 is 15 residues long. Germline V gives CDR1 SGHDN, CDR2 FVKESK. Trimming took 1 base from V and 0 from J, leaving 7 bases between them. This CDR3 reads CASSQAQISGNTIYF. The CDR3 coding sequence is TGTGCCAGCAGCCAAGCCCAAATCTCTGGAAACACCATATATTTT.

The rearrangement joins TRBV2 to TRBJ2-1, with D possibly matching TRBD1 (5 bases). V lost 3 bases to trimming and J lost 2 bases, with 14 bases between them. Germline V lookup: CDR1 SNHLY, CDR2 FYNNEI. This CDR3 has 16 amino acids. CDR3 amino acids: CASSENRGLAYNEQFF. The CDR3 DNA follows: TGTGCCAGCAGTGAGAATAGGGGATTAGCCTACAATGAGCAGTTCTTC.

V gene TRBV3-1 (or the pseudogene TRBV3-2) combines with J gene TRBJ1-1; D gene unclear. Germline V gene data show CDR1 as LGHDT and CDR2 as YNNKEL (reference sequence). The V end lost 0 bases, the J end lost 5 bases, and 7 bases lay between the germline ends. CDR3 length: 13 residues. In nucleotides, the CDR3 is TGTGCCAGCAGCCAAGAACGGAGGACTGAAGCTTTCTTT. Translation: CASSQERRTEAFF.

The chain has TRBV7-2 and TRBJ2-3; TRBD2 agrees at 11 bases. CDR1 and CDR2 from the germline V gene are SGHTA and FQGNSA. The CDR3 loop spans 16 amino acids. V was pared by 0 bases and J by 6 bases, with 5 bases of the junction left unmatched. This CDR3 is CASSLAVAGGTDTQYF. CDR3 in DNA: TGTGCCAGCAGCTTAGCGGTAGCGGGGGGGACTGATACGCAGTATTTT.

The rearrangement uses TRBV5-5 and TRBJ2-5; D is uncertain. Trimming took 0 bases from V and 2 from J, leaving 5 bases between them. The CDR3 extends over 13 amino acids. Germline V gene sequence: CDR1 SGHKS, CDR2 YYEKEE (reference sequence). CDR3 DNA: TGTGCCAGCAGCTTGGGTCGGCAAGAGACCCAGTACTTC. It specifies CASSLGRQETQYF.